The present T cell receptor beta chain was sequenced within a study of cytomegalovirus exposure and HLA in healthy donors. General observations from the study: In presence/absence analyses, roughly uniform sequencing depth across donors was assumed. Rates of TCR association differed by HLA locus in a later analysis, with DRB1 highest and HLA-C lowest. It was reported that TCR beta sequences correctly inferred the HLA-A and HLA-B alleles for most subjects. Cytomegalovirus association was listed for 150 to 200 TCR beta chains.

The CDR3 loop spans 14 amino acids. CDR1 and CDR2 (germline): GTSNPN, SVGIG (reference sequence). The J segment lost 3 bases and the V segment lost 0 bases, leaving 3 bases of the junction unmatched. Remarks on this clone: What it binds is unknown.

PCR involved 60 Vbeta and 13 Jbeta primers. TCRdb keeps only in-frame clones here, not all; method: immunoSEQ multiplex PCR. The sample lists about 98,000 clones; less than 70% were seen once. V gene TRBV30 combines with J gene TRBJ2-7; TRBD1 matches at 9 bases. The specimen was PBMCs. The TCR originated in a female donor in good health and CMV-seronegative. The CDR3 sequence is CAWSVSDRGYEQYF. In nucleotides, the CDR3 is TGTGCCTGGAGTGTTTCGGACAGGGGCTACGAGCAGTACTTC.